This section outlines one T cell receptor (beta chain) sequence together with its context. What it recognizes is unknown. The J segment lost 5 bases and the V segment lost 2 bases, leaving 3 bases of the junction unmatched. From germline, CDR1 is SEHNR and CDR2 FQNEAQ (reference sequence). The CDR3 has 15 residues. The people who gave samples were healthy Caucasians from Russia, aged roughly 6 to 100. Collection of ten milliliters of peripheral blood was performed for each donor. This sample was taken from a study of blood T cells in healthy people across ages. Study outcomes and limitations: Per million T cells, TCR beta diversity dropped about linearly as age rose.

Then a second PCR, running about 6 to 12 cycles, was carried out with a sample-barcoded 5' primer and a J-beta primer mix. TCRdb re-called the 5' RACE reads through MiXCR, storing one row per CDR3 protein. The table shows about a million distinct CDR3 sequences, with around 46% occurring only once. The sequence was obtained from a man aged 30 to 45 in good health. Sequencing was performed on blood. This chain joins TRBV7-9 and TRBJ2-1; 10 bases agree with TRBD2. The DNA for the CDR3 is TGTGCCAGCAGCTTAAGGAGCGGGGGGGACAATGAGCAGTTCTTC. It specifies CASSLRSGGDNEQFF. The full variable domain, completed using reference TRBV7-9 and TRBJ2-1, is DTGVSQNPRHKITKRGQNVTFRCDPISEHNRLYWYRQTLGQGPEFLTYFQNEAQLEKSRLLSDRFSAERPKGSFSTLEIQRTEQGDSAMYLCASSLRSGGDNEQFFGPGTRLTVL.